The subject of this entry is one TCR beta chain. The sample comes from a study of cytomegalovirus exposure and HLA in healthy donors. Sequencing was performed with immunoSEQ multiplex PCR; in TCRdb, only in-frame clones are kept and a portion is missing. Here the sample spans tens of thousands of clones, about 94% being singletons. V was pared by 4 bases and J by 2 bases, with 9 bases of the junction left unmatched. This CDR3 contains 19 residues. CDR1 is SEHNR and CDR2 is FQNEAQ in the germline V gene (reference sequence). The source material was PBMCs. The origin of this receptor is a man younger than 35 in good health and CMV-seropositive. The chain carries TRBV7-9 and TRBJ2-2; TRBD2 matches 14 bases. CDR3 in DNA: TGTGCCAGCAGCTACCACCCGACTAGCGGGAGGGCCAACACCGGGGAGCTGTTTTTT. Translated: CASSYHPTSGRANTGELFF.